This T cell receptor (beta chain) was captured in a study of blood T cell repertoires in COVID-19. At the level of the study: Samples of COVID-19 (acute and convalescent) were obtained from the United States, Italy and Spain.

Germline lookup yields CDR1 SGDLS and CDR2 YYNGEE. Trimming removed 4 bases at V and 3 bases at J, with 17 bases between. The CDR3 sequence is 16 residues long. Authors' methods: Estimation of nucleated cell counts relied on the amplification of reference gene primers. Sequenced by immunoSEQ multiplex PCR; TCRdb stores in-frame clones only, minus some. V and J calls and clone size are those listed in that table; D and trimming were worked out from the DNA. The sample includes some 80,000 clones, roughly 82% of them seen just once. This receptor was taken from a human donor in a cohort sampled during active COVID-19. V gene TRBV9 combines with J gene TRBJ1-3; possible D gene TRBD1, 6 bases. The sequenced material came from peripheral blood. The CDR3 reads CASSPRGGALGNTIYF. Here the CDR3 DNA reads TGTGCCAGCAGCCCCAGAGGGGGGGCGCTTGGAAACACCATATATTTT. Drawing the rest from reference TRBV9 and TRBJ1-3, the complete variable domain is DSGVTQTPKHLITATGQRVTLRCSPRSGDLSVYWYQQSLDQGLQFLIQYYNGEERAKGNILERFSAQQFPDLHSELNLSSLELGDSALYFCASSPRGGALGNTIYFGEGSWLTVV.